This record looks at one T cell receptor (beta chain) sequence and its context. Its specificity is unknown. The V end was cut by 6 bases, the J end by 6 bases, with 15 bases between. The germline gives CDR1 MDHEN, CDR2 SYDVKM. The CDR3 runs to 14 residues. Several immunoSEQ plates held equal portions of the genomic DNA taken from each subset. Method: immunoSEQ multiplex PCR; TCRdb's copy keeps in-frame clones and lacks some. The data contain roughly 640,000 clones, approximately 74% of them singletons. This record comes from a study of shared clonotypes between healthy human individuals. Overall study findings and caveats: Deeper or shallower sequencing was expected to change how clonotypes are shared among donors.

The TCR comes from a woman aged 25-40 years in good health. Sequences were obtained from memory CD4+ T cells sorted from blood. Subset indicated: CD45RA-negative fraction. The chain is built from TRBV28 and TRBJ1-5, with a tentative D call TRBD1 (5 bases). The CDR3 loop is CASRFPGTSQPQHF. The DNA of the CDR3 is TGTGCCAGCAGGTTCCCCGGGACGTCTCAGCCCCAGCATTTT.